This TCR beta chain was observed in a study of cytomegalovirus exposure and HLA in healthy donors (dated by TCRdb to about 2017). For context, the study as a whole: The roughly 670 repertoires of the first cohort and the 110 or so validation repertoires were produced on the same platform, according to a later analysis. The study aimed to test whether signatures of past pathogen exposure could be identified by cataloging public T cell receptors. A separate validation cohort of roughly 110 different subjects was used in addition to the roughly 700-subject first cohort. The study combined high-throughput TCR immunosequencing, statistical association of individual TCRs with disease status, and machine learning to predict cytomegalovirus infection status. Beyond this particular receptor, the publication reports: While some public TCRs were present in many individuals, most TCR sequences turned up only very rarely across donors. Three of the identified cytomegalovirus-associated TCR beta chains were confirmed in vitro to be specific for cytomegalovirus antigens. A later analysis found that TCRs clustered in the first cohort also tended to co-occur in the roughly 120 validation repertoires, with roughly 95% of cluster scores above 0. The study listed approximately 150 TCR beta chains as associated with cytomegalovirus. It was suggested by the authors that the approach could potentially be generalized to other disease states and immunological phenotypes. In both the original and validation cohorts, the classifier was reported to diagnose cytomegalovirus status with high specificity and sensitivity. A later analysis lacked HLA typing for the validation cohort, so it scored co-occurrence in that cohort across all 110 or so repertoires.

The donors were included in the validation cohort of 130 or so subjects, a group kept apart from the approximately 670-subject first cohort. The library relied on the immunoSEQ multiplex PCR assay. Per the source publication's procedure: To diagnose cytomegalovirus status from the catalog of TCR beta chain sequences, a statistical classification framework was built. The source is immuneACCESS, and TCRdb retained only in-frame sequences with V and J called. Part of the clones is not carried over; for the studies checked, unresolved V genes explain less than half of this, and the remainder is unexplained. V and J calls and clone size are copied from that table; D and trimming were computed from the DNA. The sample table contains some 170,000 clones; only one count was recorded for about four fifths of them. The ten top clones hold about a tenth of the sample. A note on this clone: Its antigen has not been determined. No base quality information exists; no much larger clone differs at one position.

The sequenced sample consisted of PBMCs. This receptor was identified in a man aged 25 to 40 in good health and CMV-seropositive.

The nucleotide sequence is given as TGCGCCAGCAGCCCTGGGGCTAGCGGAGGAACCGGGGAGCTGTTTTTT. The translation is CASSPGASGGTGELFF. The sequence is built from TRBV5-1 and TRBJ2-2, with 7 middle bases fitting TRBD2. As encoded in the germline V gene, CDR1 is SGHRS while CDR2 is YFSETQ. Compared with germline, V lacks 4 bases and J lacks 5 bases; bases without a gene match: 11. Measured from the cysteine to the phenylalanine, the CDR3 is 16 residues long. Just the 48-base CDR3 DNA is kept, in frame starting at base 1.